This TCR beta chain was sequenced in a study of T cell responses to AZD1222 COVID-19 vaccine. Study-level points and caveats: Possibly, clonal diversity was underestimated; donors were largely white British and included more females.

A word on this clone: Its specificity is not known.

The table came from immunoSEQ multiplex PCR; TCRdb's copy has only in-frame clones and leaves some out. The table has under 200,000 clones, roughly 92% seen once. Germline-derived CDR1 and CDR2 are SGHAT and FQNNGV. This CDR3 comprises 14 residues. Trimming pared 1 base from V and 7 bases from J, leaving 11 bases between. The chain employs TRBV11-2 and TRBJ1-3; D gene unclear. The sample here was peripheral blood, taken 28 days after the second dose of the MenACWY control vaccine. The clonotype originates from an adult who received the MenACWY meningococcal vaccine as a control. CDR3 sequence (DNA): TGTGCCAGCAGCTTAGCGGGCAGAAGCAACACCATATATTTT. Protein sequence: CASSLAGRSNTIYF.